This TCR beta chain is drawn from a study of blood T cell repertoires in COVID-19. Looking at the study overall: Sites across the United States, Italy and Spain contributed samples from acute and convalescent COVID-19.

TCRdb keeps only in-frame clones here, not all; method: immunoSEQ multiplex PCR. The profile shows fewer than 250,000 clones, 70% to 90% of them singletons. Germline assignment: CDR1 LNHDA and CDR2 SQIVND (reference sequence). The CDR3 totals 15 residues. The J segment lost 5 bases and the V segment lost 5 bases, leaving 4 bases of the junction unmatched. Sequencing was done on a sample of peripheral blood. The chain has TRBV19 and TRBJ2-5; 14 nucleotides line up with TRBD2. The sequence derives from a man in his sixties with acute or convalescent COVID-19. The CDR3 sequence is CASSGLAGGLETQYF. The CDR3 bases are TGTGCCAGTAGTGGACTAGCGGGGGGTCTGGAGACCCAGTACTTC.